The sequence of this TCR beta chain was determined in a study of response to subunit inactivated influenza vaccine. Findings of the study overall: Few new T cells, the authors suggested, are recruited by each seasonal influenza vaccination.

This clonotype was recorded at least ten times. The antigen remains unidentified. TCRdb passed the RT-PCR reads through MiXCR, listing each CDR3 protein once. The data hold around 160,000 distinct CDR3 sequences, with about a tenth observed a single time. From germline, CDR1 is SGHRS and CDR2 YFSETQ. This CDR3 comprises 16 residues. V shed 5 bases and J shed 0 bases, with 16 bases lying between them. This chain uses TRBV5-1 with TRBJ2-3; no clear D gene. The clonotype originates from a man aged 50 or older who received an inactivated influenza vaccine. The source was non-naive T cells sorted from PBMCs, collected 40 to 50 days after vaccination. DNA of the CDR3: TGCGCCAGCAGGGGCTTTCGTGGCACGAGCACAGATACGCAGTATTTT. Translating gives CASRGFRGTSTDTQYF.